The next 29 T cell receptor beta chains were all read from a single sample in a study of blood T cell repertoires in COVID-19. Here immunoSEQ multiplex PCR was the method, and the copy in TCRdb shows in-frame clones only, minus some. The sample includes hundreds of thousands of clones, approximately 84% of them seen just once. Sequencing was performed on PBMCs or T cells enriched from blood (not recorded which). These receptors originate from a man between 18 and 29 years old who had recovered from COVID-19.

The rearrangement joins TRBV11-2 to TRBJ1-2; D may be TRBD1 (6 bases). Trimming cost V 3 bases and J 3 bases, with 11 bases left between them. CDR3 length equals 14 residues. CDR1 SGHAT and CDR2 FQNNGV come from the germline V gene. The CDR3 region is CASSFTDRYYGYTF. The CDR3, as DNA: TGTGCCAGCAGCTTCACGGACAGATACTATGGCTACACCTTC.

The chain employs TRBV6-5 and TRBJ2-7; 10 bases agree with TRBD2. Germline V lookup: CDR1 MNHEY, CDR2 SVGAGI. V shed 7 bases, J shed 5 bases, and the junction held 11 bases outside the gene matches. This CDR3 contains 15 residues. The CDR3 is CASTKVAGGLHEQYF. The DNA for the CDR3 is TGTGCCAGCACCAAGGTAGCGGGAGGCCTCCACGAGCAGTACTTC.

In nucleotides, the CDR3 is TGTGCCAGCAGCCAAATGACAGTAAGCGACGAGCAGTACTTC. Translated: CASSQMTVSDEQYF. The genes are TRBV4-2 and TRBJ2-7, with a tentative D call TRBD1 (5 bases). From germline, CDR1 is LGHNA and CDR2 YNFKEQ. The CDR3 loop spans 14 amino acids. V lost 2 bases to trimming and J lost 5 bases, with 13 bases between them.

The chain has TRBV27 and TRBJ2-1; 11 bases fit TRBD2. Trimming at V came to 3 bases and at J to 5 bases, leaving 3 bases not matched to a gene. The germline CDR1 and CDR2 sequences are MNHEY and SMNVEV (reference sequence). The CDR3 is 15 residues long. CDR3 residues: CASSFFSGRDNEQFF. The DNA for the CDR3 is TGTGCCAGCAGTTTTTTTAGCGGGAGGGACAATGAGCAGTTCTTC.

J is TRBJ1-6 and V is TRBV7-9, with 7 bases lining up with TRBD1. Germline loops: CDR1 SEHNR, CDR2 FQNEAQ (reference sequence). The CDR3 totals 17 residues. J lost 4 bases, V lost 5 bases, and 11 bases had no gene match. This CDR3 is CASSHTTDRAYNSPLHF. The CDR3 coding sequence is TGTGCCAGCAGCCACACGACTGACAGGGCTTATAATTCACCCCTCCACTTT.

The genes are TRBV7-9 and TRBJ2-1, with D perhaps TRBD1 (5 bases). Germline assignment: CDR1 SEHNR and CDR2 FQNEAQ (reference sequence). The CDR3 length is 14 residues. Trimming pared 4 bases from V and 11 bases from J, leaving 18 bases between. CDR3 in amino acids: CASSSTGVYSQQFF. CDR3 nucleotide sequence: TGTGCCAGCAGCTCCACAGGAGTGTACTCCCAGCAGTTCTTC.

The J gene is TRBJ1-6, the V gene TRBV9, with a possible D match to TRBD1 (5 bases). This CDR3 is 14 amino acids long. The V gene lost 3 bases and the J gene lost 7 bases, with 11 bases spanning the gap. The germline gives CDR1 SGDLS, CDR2 YYNGEE. The CDR3 is CASSAGTINSPLHF. DNA of the CDR3: TGTGCCAGCAGCGCCGGGACTATAAATTCACCCCTCCACTTT.

The CDR3 region is CASSRTTGVVEKLFF. The CDR3 region has the DNA TGTGCCAGCAGCCGGACTACAGGGGTTGTCGAAAAACTGTTTTTT. This chain joins TRBV3-1 (or the pseudogene TRBV3-2) and TRBJ1-4; 7 bases line up with TRBD1. This CDR3 region has 15 residues. Germline lookup yields CDR1 LGHDT and CDR2 YNNKEL (reference sequence). The V gene end was trimmed by 4 bases and the J gene end by 8 bases; junction bases not matched to a gene: 10.

J is TRBJ1-6 and V is TRBV5-1; no clear D gene. Germline CDR1 SGHRS, CDR2 YFSETQ. This CDR3 spans 16 amino acids. Trimming cost V 5 bases and J 0 bases, with 12 bases left between them. The CDR3 sequence: CASRPAGSSYNSPLHF. The CDR3 nucleotides are TGCGCCAGCAGGCCCGCTGGGAGCTCCTATAATTCACCCCTCCACTTT. Full variable domain (remainder filled in from reference TRBV5-1 and TRBJ1-6): KAGVTQTPRYLIKTRGQQVTLSCSPISGHRSVSWYQQTPGQGLQFLFEYFSETQRNKGNFPGRFSGRQFSNSRSEMNVSTLELGDSALYLCASRPAGSSYNSPLHFGNGTRLTVT.

The rearrangement links TRBV21-1 to TRBJ2-2; TRBD1 was called by the table and not checked on the DNA. TRBV21-1 is termed a pseudogene. The CDR3 covers 15 residues. CDR3: CASSKRTGRTGELFF. Written as DNA, the CDR3 is TGTGCCAGCAGCAAAAGGACAGGGAGGACCGGGGAGCTGTTTTTT.

This chain uses TRBV6-4 with TRBJ2-6, with a weak D call TRBD2 (6 bases). Germline V gene data show CDR1 as MRHNA and CDR2 as SNTAGT. Trimming shortened V by 5 bases and J by 4 bases, and 18 bases separated the two germline ends. The CDR3 has 17 amino acids. CDR3 amino acids: CASSPLGTPRGANVLTF. The CDR3 region has the DNA TGTGCCAGCAGTCCACTCGGGACTCCTCGGGGGGCCAACGTCCTGACTTTC.

This chain connects TRBV5-1 to TRBJ1-4; 10 bases line up with TRBD1. Trimming cost V 3 bases and J 6 bases; bases outside gene matches: 2. Germline V gene lookup returns CDR1 SGHRS and CDR2 YFSETQ. This CDR3 spans 14 amino acids. The CDR3, as DNA: TGCGCCAGCAGCTATGGACAGGGGGATGAAAAACTGTTTTTT. It translates to CASSYGQGDEKLFF. Based on the CDR3 plus reference TRBV5-1 and TRBJ1-4, the full variable domain is KAGVTQTPRYLIKTRGQQVTLSCSPISGHRSVSWYQQTPGQGLQFLFEYFSETQRNKGNFPGRFSGRQFSNSRSEMNVSTLELGDSALYLCASSYGQGDEKLFFGSGTQLSVL.

The chain uses TRBV6-4 and TRBJ2-1, with 7 nucleotides matching TRBD1. This CDR3 spans 16 amino acids. Trimming took 0 bases from V and 4 from J; bases not matched to a gene: 6. Germline V gene data show CDR1 as MRHNA and CDR2 as SNTAGT. CDR3 sequence (DNA): TGTGCCAGCAGTGACTCCCCCACAGGGGTTTACAATGAGCAGTTCTTC. Translation gives CASSDSPTGVYNEQFF.

The chain combines TRBV7-9 with TRBJ1-4, with 11 positions matching TRBD1. The CDR3 sequence is 17 residues long. V dropped 5 bases and J dropped 7; count of bases not matched to a gene: 12. Looked up from germline, CDR1 is SEHNR and CDR2 is FQNEAQ (reference sequence). The CDR3 DNA is TGTGCCAGCAGCCCGCGACCCCGGGACAGGGGGAGTGAAAAACTGTTTTTT. It codes for CASSPRPRDRGSEKLFF. Using reference TRBV7-9 and TRBJ1-4 for the parts outside the CDR3, the full variable domain is DTGVSQNPRHKITKRGQNVTFRCDPISEHNRLYWYRQTLGQGPEFLTYFQNEAQLEKSRLLSDRFSAERPKGSFSTLEIQRTEQGDSAMYLCASSPRPRDRGSEKLFFGSGTQLSVL.

The CDR3 nucleotides are TGTGCCAGCAACACTAGCGGGAGGTCCTACAATGAGCAGTTCTTC. This translates into CASNTSGRSYNEQFF. J is TRBJ2-1 and V is TRBV6-5; 12 bases agree with TRBD2. Per germline, CDR1 MNHEY and CDR2 SVGAGI. There are 15 residues in the CDR3. Unmatched junction bases numbered 2, after V lost 7 bases and J lost 1 base.

CDR3 protein: CASSRDYSSSYNEQFF. The DNA for the CDR3 is TGTGCCAGCAGCCGGGACTACTCGAGCTCCTACAATGAGCAGTTCTTC. The chain recombines TRBV11-3 with TRBJ2-1; 7 nucleotides align to TRBD2. The CDR3 is 16 amino acids. Germline assignment: CDR1 SGHNT and CDR2 YENEEA. Trimming cost V 5 bases and J 0 bases; bases outside gene matches: 7.

This clone was counted only a few times. This chain links TRBV5-1 with TRBJ2-7, with 7 bases that match TRBD1. With 3 bases clipped from V and 4 bases from J, the junction kept 10 bases outside the gene matches. The CDR3 totals 15 residues. Germline loops: CDR1 SGHRS, CDR2 YFSETQ. The CDR3 loop is CASSSLPGTAYEQYF. The CDR3 DNA sequence: TGCGCCAGCAGCTCGCTCCCCGGGACAGCGTACGAGCAGTACTTC.

V usage is TRBV5-5 and J usage is TRBJ2-1; D remains ambiguous. This CDR3 has 13 residues. Germline V lookup: CDR1 SGHKS, CDR2 YYEKEE (reference sequence). Between the trimmed V and J ends, which lost 1 base and 3 bases, there was a span of 5 bases. Here the CDR3 reads CASSLNYYNEQFF. In DNA, the CDR3 is TGTGCCAGCAGCTTGAACTACTACAATGAGCAGTTCTTC.

This chain links TRBV18 with TRBJ2-1, with 12 bases lining up with TRBD1. V dropped 4 bases and J dropped 4; count of bases not matched to a gene: 8. The CDR3 runs 17 residues. CDR1 and CDR2 (germline): KGHSH, LQKENI. DNA for the CDR3: TGTGCCAGCTCACTCGGGACAGGGGGCGTTGGGTACAATGAGCAGTTCTTC. It is translated as CASSLGTGGVGYNEQFF.

V is TRBV28 and J is TRBJ1-4; a possible D gene is TRBD1 (5 bases). This CDR3 spans 11 amino acids. Germline loops: CDR1 MDHEN, CDR2 SYDVKM. Trimming removed 6 bases at V and 6 bases at J, with 5 bases between. The CDR3 sequence is CASSRDEKLFF. CDR3 coding DNA: TGTGCCAGCAGCAGGGATGAAAAACTGTTTTTT. The whole variable domain, remainder taken from reference TRBV28 and TRBJ1-4, is DVKVTQSSRYLVKRTGEKVFLECVQDMDHENMFWYRQDPGLGLRLIYFSYDVKMKEKGDIPEGYSVSREKKERFSLILESASTNQTSMYLCASSRDEKLFFGSGTQLSVL.

The chain links TRBV19 to TRBJ2-5; TRBD1 might be the D (6 bases). Germline CDR1 is LNHDA and CDR2 is SQIVND (reference sequence). The length of the CDR3 is 16 residues. V lost 1 base and J lost 3, with 15 bases in between. CDR3 nucleotide sequence: TGTGCCAGTAGTATAGGCCCCTACAGGGTGGAAGAGACCCAGTACTTC. It codes for CASSIGPYRVEETQYF.

V gene TRBV4-1 combines with J gene TRBJ1-4, with D hard to call. CDR3 size: 15 residues. V lost 1 base to trimming and J lost 0 bases, with 6 bases between them. The germline V gene encodes CDR1 MGHRA and CDR2 YSYEKL. The CDR3 region has the DNA TGCGCCAGCAGCCAAGTCGGTTCAACTAATGAAAAACTGTTTTTT. Amino acids: CASSQVGSTNEKLFF.

V gene TRBV3-1 (or the pseudogene TRBV3-2) combines with J gene TRBJ2-2; 7 bases line up with TRBD1. With V trimmed by 4 bases and J by 9 bases, 5 bases remained unmatched. The CDR3 sequence is 13 residues long. Germline-derived CDR1 and CDR2 are LGHDT and YNNKEL (reference sequence). CDR3 nucleotides: TGTGCCAGCAGCCCAACAGGGGTTCGGGAGCTGTTTTTT. Residues: CASSPTGVRELFF.

V is TRBV6-1 and J is TRBJ1-1; D is undetermined. This CDR3 has 13 residues. Germline CDR1 reads MNHNS; CDR2 reads SASEGT. Trimming pared 2 bases from V and 1 base from J, leaving 5 bases between. The CDR3 nucleotides are TGTGCCAGCAGTGAACCGGGGAACACTGAAGCTTTCTTT. Residues: CASSEPGNTEAFF.

CDR3 sequence (DNA): TGCGCCAGCAGCCAATGGGTAGGGACAGATCGCTACGAGCAGTACTTC. Residues: CASSQWVGTDRYEQYF. This chain connects TRBV4-1 to TRBJ2-7, with 7 bases identical to TRBD1. V trimming: 2 bases; J trimming: 3 bases; junction bases outside the gene matches: 10. The CDR3 covers 16 residues. Germline V gene data show CDR1 as MGHRA and CDR2 as YSYEKL.

V is TRBV11-3 and J is TRBJ1-2, with D perhaps matching TRBD1 (5 bases). Germline V gene sequence: CDR1 SGHNT, CDR2 YENEEA. Trimming left V 1 base short and J 2 bases short, with 5 bases between. This CDR3 spans 13 amino acids. CDR3 DNA: TGTGCCAGCAGCTTAGGACAGAACTATGGCTACACCTTC. Translating it yields CASSLGQNYGYTF.

V and J are TRBV6-5 and TRBJ2-5, with 7 nucleotides matching TRBD1. Losses at the gene ends were 6 bases for V and 7 bases for J; bases not matched to a gene: 11. CDR3 length equals 14 residues. In germline, CDR1 is MNHEY, CDR2 SVGAGI. Here the CDR3 DNA reads TGTGCCAGCAGGGCCGGGACAGCGTACGGGACCCAGTACTTC. Translated: CASRAGTAYGTQYF.

Notes on this clone: Germline and junction disagree at one end, which may indicate a read error. The V gene is TRBV2, the J gene TRBJ1-6, with 12 nucleotides matching TRBD1. The CDR3 runs 12 residues. CDR1 and CDR2 (germline): SNHLY, FYNNEI. This chain's CDR3 is CASSDQGQGADF. The CDR3 coding sequence is TGTGCCAGCAGTGATCAGGGACAGGGGGCCGACTTT.

The J gene is TRBJ1-5, the V gene TRBV12-3 or TRBV12-4; no clear D gene. CDR3 length equals 13 residues. V lost 6 bases and J lost 4, with 10 bases in between. CDR3: CASSPIENQPQHF. Here the CDR3 DNA reads TGTGCCAGCAGCCCGATAGAAAATCAGCCCCAGCATTTT.